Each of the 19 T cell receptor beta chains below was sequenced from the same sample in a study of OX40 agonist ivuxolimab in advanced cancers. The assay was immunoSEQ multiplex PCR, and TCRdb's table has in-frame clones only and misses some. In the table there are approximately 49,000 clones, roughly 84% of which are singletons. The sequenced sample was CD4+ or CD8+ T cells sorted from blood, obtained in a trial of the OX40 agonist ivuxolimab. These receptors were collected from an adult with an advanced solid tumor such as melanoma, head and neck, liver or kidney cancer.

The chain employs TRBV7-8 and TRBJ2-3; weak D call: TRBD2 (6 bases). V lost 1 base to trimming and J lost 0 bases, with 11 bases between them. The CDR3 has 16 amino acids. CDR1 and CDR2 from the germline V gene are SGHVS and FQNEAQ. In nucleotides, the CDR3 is TGTGCCAGCAGCTTAGATGGCGGGGCTAGCACAGATACGCAGTATTTT. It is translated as CASSLDGGASTDTQYF. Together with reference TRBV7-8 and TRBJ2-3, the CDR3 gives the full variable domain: GAGVSQSPRYKVAKRGQDVALRCDPISGHVSLFWYQQALGQGPEFLTYFQNEAQLDKSGLPSDRFFAERPEGSVSTLKIQRTQQEDSAVYLCASSLDGGASTDTQYFGPGTRLTVL.

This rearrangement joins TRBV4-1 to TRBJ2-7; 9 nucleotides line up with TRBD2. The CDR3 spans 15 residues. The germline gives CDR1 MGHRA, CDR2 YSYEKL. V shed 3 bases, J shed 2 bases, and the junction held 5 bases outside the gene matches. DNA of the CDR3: TGCGCCAGCAGCCAGGGACTAGCCTCTACCTACGAGCAGTACTTC. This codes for CASSQGLASTYEQYF.

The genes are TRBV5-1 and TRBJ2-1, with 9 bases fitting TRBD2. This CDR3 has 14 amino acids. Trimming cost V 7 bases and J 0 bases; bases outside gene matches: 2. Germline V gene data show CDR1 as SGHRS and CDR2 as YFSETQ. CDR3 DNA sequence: TGCGCCAGCCAGACTAGCGGCTCCTACAATGAGCAGTTCTTC. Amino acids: CASQTSGSYNEQFF.

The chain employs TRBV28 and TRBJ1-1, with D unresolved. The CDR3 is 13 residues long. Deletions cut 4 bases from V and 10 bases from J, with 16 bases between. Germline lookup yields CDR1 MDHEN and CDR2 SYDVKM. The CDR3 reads CASSSLAAPGAFF. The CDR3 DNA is TGTGCCAGCAGTTCTCTTGCGGCCCCGGGAGCTTTCTTT.

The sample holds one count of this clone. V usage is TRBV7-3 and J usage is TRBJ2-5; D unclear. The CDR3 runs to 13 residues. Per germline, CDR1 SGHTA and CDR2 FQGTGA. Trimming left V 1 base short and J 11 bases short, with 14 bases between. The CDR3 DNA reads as TGTGCCAGCAGCTTAAAGGACGGAAGTAGGCAGTACTTC. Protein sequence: CASSLKDGSRQYF. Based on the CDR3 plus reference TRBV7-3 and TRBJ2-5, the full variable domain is GAGVSQTPSNKVTEKGKYVELRCDPISGHTALYWYRQSLGQGPEFLIYFQGTGAADDSGLPNDRFFAVRPEGSVSTLKIQRTERGDSAVYLCASSLKDGSRQYFGPGTRLLVL.

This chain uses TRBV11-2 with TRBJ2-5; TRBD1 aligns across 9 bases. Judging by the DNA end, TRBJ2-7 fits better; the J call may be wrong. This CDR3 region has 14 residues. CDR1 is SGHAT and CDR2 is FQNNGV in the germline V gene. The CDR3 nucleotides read TGTGCCAGCAGCAAGGGACAGGGAAGGTACGAGCAGTACTTC. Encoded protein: CASSKGQGRYEQYF.

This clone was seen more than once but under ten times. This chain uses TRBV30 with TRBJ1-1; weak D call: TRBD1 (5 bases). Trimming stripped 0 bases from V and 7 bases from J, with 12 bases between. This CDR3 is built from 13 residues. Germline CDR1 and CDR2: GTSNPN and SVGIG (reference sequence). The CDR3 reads CAWSVKGPLEAFF. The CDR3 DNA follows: TGTGCCTGGAGTGTAAAGGGACCGCTTGAAGCTTTCTTT.

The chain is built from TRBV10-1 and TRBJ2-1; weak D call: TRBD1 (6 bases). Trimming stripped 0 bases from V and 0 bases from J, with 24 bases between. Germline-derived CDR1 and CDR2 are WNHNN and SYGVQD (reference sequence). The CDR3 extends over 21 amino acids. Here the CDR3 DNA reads TGCGCCAGCAGTGAGTCGTATAGAATCGGGGACACCTGGAGCTCCTACAATGAGCAGTTCTTC. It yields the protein CASSESYRIGDTWSSYNEQFF.

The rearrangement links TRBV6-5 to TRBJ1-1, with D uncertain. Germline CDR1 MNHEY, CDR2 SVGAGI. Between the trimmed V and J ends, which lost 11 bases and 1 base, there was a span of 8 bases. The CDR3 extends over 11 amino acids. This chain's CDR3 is CASPGNTEAFF. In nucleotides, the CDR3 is TGTGCCTCCCCGGGGAACACTGAAGCTTTCTTT.

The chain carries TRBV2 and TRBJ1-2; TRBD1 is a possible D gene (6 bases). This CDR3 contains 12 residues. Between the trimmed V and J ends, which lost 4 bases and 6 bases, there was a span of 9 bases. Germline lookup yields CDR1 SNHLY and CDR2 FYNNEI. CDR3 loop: CASSATGDGYTF. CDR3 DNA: TGTGCCAGCAGTGCGACAGGAGATGGCTACACCTTC.

The CDR3 reads CAISESRVGETQYF. The CDR3 DNA follows: TGTGCCATCAGTGAGTCCAGGGTAGGGGAGACCCAGTACTTC. This rearrangement joins TRBV10-3 to TRBJ2-5, with D possibly being TRBD1 (5 bases). The V gene lost 0 bases and the J gene lost 5 bases, with 10 bases spanning the gap. The CDR3 covers 14 residues. Germline assignment: CDR1 ENHRY and CDR2 SYGVKD.

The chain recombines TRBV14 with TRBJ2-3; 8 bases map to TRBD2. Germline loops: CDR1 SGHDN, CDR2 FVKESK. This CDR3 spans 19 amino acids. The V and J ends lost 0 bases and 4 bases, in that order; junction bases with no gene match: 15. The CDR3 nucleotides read TGTGCCAGCAGCCAAGATCATTACGGCGGGAGGTTTTGGGCAGATACGCAGTATTTT. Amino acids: CASSQDHYGGRFWADTQYF. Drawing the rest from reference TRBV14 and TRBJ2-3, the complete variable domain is EAGVTQFPSHSVIEKGQTVTLRCDPISGHDNLYWYRRVMGKEIKFLLHFVKESKQDESGMPNNRFLAERTGGTYSTLKVQPAELEDSGVYFCASSQDHYGGRFWADTQYFGPGTRLTVL.

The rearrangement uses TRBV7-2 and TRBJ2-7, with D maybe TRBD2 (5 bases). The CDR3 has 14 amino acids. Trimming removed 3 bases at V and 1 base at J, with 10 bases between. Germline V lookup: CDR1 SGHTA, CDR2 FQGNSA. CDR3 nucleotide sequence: TGTGCCAGCAGCTTCGGGGTCGCTTCCTACGAGCAGTACTTC. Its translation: CASSFGVASYEQYF.

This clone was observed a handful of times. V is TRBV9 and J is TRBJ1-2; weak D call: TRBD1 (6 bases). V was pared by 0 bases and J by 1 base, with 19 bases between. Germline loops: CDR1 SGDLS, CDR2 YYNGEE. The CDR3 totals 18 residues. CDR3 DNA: TGTGCCAGCAGCGTAGCTAAAGGAACAGGGAGGAGTAACTATGGCTACACCTTC. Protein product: CASSVAKGTGRSNYGYTF.

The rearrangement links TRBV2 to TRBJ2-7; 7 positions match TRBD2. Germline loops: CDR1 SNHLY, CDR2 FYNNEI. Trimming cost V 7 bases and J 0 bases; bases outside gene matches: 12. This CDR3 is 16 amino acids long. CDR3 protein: CASTPGLAGLSYEQYF. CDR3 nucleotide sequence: TGTGCCAGCACCCCCGGATTAGCGGGCCTCTCCTACGAGCAGTACTTC.

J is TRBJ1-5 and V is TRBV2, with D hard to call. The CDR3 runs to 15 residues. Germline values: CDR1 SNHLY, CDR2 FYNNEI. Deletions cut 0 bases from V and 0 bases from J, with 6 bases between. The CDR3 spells CASSEANLSNQPQHF. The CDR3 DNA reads TGTGCCAGCAGTGAAGCCAATCTTAGCAATCAGCCCCAGCATTTT.

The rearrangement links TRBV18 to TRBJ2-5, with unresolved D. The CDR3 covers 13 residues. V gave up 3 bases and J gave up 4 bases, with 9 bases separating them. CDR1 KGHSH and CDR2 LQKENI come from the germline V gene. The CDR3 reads CASSPPGRETQYF. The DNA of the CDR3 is TGTGCCAGCTCACCCCCCGGCAGAGAGACCCAGTACTTC.

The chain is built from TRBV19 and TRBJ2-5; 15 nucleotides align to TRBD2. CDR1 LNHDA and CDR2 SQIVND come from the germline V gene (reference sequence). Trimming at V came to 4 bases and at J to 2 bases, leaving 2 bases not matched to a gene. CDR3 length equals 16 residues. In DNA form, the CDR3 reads TGTGCCAGTAGTAAGGGACTAGCGGGAGGTCAAGAGACCCAGTACTTC. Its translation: CASSKGLAGGQETQYF.

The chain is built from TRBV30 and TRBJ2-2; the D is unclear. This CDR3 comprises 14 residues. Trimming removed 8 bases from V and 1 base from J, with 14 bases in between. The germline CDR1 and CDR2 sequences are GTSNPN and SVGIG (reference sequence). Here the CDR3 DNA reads TGTGCCCTCCCTCGACTGGGGAACACCGGGGAGCTGTTTTTT. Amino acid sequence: CALPRLGNTGELFF.